This record looks at one T cell receptor beta chain sequence and its context. Its antigen is unidentified. This record belongs to a study of shared clonotypes between healthy human individuals. Whole-study context: Every donor yielded three CD4 naive, three CD4 memory, two CD8 naive and one CD8 memory plate. Study outcomes and limitations: The study found lower generation probabilities in non-shared clonotypes than in those shared by all four donors. In this cohort, only blood was sampled, and tissue repertoires likely differ.

Libraries were prepared by immunoSEQ multiplex PCR; TCRdb keeps only in-frame clonotypes and omits some of them. The repertoire holds fewer than 800,000 clones, approximately 90% seen once, with about a quarter in the top ten. CD45RO-negative cells were positively selected for CCR7, leaving out terminally differentiated effector memory CD45RA+ cells. This CDR3 region has 13 residues. The germline V and J ends were trimmed by 2 bases and 6 bases, with 10 bases remaining between them. In germline, CDR1 is MDHEN, CDR2 SYDVKM. This TCR was recovered from a man aged 25 to 40 in good health. Sequencing used naive CD8+ T cells sorted from blood. This sequence joins TRBV28 and TRBJ2-5; TRBD1 might be the D (5 bases). The CDR3, as DNA: TGTGCCAGCAGTTTACAGGGTACTCAGACCCAGTACTTC. Its protein is CASSLQGTQTQYF.